The next 2 T cell receptor beta chains were all read from a single sample in a study of blood T cell repertoires in COVID-19. Sequencing used immunoSEQ multiplex PCR; TCRdb keeps in-frame clones, though not all of them. The repertoire holds 200,000 to 300,000 clones, with roughly 84% as singletons. The specimen was peripheral blood. The receptors here all came from a man aged 35-49 years who had recovered from COVID-19.

The V call is TRBV4-3, the J call TRBJ2-3, with TRBD2 matching over 8 bases. V lost 1 base to trimming and J lost 3 bases; unmatched junction nucleotides: 6. This CDR3 contains 16 residues. Per germline, CDR1 LGHNA and CDR2 YSLEER. The CDR3 loop reads CASSQGGASGTDTQYF. Here the CDR3 DNA reads TGCGCCAGCAGCCAAGGGGGAGCTAGCGGGACAGATACGCAGTATTTT.

The rearrangement uses TRBV2 and TRBJ2-6; 9 bases are a match to TRBD1. V shed 6 bases and J 2 bases; nucleotides not matched to a gene: 5. Germline V lookup: CDR1 SNHLY, CDR2 FYNNEI. The CDR3 covers 16 residues. CDR3 DNA: TGTGCCAGCAGAGGGACAGGGTACACTGGGGCCAACGTCCTGACTTTC. Residues: CASRGTGYTGANVLTF.